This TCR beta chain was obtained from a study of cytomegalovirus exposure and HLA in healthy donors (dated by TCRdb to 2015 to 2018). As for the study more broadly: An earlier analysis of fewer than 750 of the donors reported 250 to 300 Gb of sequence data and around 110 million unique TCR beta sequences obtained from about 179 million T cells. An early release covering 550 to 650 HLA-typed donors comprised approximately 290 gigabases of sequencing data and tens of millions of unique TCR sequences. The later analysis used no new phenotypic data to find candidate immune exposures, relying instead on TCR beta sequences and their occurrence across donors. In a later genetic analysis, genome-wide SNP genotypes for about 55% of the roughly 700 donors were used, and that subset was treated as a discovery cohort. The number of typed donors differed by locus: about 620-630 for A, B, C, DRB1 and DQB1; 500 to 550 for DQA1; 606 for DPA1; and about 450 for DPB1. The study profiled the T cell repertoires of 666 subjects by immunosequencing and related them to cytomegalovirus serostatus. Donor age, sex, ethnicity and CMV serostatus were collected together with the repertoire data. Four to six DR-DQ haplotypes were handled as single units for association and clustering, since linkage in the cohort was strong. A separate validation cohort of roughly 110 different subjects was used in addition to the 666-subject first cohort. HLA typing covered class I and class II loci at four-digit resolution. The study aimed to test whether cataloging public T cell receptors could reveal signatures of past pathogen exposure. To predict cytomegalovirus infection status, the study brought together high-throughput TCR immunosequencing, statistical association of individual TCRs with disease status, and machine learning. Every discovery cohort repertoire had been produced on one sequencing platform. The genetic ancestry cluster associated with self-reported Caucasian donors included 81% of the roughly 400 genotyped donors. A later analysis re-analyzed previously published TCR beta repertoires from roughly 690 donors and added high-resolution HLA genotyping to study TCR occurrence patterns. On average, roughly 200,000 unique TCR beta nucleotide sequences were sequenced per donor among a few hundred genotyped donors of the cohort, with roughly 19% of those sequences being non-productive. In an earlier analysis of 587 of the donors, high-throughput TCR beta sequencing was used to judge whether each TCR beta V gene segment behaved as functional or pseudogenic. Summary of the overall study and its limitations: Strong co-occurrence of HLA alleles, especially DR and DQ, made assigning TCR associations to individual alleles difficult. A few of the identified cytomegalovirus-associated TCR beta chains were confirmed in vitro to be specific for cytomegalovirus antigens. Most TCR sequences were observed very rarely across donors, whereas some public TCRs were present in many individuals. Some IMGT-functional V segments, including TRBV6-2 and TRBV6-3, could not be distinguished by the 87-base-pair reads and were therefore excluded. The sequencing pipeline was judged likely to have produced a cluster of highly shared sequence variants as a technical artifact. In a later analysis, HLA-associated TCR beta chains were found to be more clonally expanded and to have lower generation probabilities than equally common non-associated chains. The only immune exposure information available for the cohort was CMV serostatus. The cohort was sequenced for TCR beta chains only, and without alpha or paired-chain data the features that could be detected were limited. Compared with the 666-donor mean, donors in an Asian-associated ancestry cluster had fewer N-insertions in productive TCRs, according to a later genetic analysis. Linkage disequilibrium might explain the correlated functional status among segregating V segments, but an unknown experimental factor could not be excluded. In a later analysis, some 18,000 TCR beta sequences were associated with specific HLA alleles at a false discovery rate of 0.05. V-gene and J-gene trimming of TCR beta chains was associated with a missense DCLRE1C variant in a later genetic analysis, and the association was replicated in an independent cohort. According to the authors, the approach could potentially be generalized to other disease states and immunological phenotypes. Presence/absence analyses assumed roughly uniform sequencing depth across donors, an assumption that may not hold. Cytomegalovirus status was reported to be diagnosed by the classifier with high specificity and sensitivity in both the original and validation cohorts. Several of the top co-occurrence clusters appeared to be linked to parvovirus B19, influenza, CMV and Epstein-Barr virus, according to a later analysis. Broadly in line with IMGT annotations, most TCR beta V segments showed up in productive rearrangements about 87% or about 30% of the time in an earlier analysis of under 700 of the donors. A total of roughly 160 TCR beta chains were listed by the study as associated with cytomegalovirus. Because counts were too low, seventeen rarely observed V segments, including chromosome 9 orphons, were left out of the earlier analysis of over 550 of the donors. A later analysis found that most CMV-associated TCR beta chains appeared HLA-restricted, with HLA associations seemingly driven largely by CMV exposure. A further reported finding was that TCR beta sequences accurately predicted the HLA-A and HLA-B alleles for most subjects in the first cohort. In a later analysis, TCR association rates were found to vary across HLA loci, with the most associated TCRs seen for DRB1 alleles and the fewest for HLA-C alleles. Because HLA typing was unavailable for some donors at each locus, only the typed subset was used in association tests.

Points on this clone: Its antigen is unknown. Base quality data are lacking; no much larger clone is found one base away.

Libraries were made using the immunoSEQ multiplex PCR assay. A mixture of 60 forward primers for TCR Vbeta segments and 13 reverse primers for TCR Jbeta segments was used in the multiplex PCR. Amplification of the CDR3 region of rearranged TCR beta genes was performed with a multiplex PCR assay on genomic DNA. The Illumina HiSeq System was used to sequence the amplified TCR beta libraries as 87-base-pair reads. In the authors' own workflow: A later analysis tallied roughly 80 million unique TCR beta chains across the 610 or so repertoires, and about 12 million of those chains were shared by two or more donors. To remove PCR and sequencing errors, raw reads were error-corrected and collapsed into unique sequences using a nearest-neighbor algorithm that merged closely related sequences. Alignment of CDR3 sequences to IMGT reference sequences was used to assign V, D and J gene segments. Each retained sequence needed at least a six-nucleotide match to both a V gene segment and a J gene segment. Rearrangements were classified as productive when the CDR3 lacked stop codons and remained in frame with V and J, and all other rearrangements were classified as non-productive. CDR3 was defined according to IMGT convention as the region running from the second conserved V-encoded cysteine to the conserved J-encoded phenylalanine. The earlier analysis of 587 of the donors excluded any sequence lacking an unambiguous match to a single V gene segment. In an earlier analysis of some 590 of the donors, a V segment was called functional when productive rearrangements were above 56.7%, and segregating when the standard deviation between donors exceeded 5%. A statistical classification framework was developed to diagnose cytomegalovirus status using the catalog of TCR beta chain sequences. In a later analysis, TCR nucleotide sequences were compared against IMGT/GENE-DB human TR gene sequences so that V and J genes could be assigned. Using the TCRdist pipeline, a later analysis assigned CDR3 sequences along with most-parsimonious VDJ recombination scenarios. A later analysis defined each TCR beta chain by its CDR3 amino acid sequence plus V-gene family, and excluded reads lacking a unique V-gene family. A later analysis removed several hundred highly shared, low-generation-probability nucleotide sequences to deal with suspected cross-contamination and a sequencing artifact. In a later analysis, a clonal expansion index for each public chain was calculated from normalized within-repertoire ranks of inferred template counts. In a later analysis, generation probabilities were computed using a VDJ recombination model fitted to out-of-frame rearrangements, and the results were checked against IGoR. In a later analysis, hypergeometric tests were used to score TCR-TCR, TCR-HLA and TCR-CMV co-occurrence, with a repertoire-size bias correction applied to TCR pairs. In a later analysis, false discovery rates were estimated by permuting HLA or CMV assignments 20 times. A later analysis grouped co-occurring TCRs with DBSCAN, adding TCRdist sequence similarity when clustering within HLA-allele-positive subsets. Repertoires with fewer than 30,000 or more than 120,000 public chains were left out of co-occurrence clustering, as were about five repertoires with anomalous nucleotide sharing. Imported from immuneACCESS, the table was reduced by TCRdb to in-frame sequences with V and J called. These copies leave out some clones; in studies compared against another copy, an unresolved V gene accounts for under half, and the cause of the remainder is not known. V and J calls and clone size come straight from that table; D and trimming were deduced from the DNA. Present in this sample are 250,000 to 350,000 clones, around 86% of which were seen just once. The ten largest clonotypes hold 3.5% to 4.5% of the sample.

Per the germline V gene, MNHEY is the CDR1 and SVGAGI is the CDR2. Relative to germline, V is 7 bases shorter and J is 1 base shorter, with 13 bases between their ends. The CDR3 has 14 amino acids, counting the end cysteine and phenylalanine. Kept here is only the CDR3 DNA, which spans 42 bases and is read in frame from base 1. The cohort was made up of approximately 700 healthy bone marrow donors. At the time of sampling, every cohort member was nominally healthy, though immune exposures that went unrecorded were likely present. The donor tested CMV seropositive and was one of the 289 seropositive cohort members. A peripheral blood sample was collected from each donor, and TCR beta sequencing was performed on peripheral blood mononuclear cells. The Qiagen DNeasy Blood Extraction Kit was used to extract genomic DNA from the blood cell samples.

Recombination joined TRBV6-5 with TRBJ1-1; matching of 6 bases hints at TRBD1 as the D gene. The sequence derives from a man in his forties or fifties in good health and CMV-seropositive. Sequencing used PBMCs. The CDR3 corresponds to CASTPRQANTEAFF. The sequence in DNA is TGTGCCAGCACACCTAGACAGGCGAACACTGAAGCTTTCTTT.